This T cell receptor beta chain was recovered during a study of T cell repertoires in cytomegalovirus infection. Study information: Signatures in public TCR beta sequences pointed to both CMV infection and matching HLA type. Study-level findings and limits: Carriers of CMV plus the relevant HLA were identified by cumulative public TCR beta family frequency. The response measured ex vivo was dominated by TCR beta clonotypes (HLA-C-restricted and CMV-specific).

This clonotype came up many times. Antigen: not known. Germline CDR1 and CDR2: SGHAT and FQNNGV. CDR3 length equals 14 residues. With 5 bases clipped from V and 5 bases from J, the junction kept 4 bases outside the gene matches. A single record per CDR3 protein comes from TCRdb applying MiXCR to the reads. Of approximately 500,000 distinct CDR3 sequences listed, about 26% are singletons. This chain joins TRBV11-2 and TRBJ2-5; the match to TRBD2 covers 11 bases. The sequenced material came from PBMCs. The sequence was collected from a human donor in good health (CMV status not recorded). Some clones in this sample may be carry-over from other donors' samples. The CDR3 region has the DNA TGTGCCAGCAGCCTACTAGCGGGAGCGGAGACCCAGTACTTC. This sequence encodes CASSLLAGAETQYF.